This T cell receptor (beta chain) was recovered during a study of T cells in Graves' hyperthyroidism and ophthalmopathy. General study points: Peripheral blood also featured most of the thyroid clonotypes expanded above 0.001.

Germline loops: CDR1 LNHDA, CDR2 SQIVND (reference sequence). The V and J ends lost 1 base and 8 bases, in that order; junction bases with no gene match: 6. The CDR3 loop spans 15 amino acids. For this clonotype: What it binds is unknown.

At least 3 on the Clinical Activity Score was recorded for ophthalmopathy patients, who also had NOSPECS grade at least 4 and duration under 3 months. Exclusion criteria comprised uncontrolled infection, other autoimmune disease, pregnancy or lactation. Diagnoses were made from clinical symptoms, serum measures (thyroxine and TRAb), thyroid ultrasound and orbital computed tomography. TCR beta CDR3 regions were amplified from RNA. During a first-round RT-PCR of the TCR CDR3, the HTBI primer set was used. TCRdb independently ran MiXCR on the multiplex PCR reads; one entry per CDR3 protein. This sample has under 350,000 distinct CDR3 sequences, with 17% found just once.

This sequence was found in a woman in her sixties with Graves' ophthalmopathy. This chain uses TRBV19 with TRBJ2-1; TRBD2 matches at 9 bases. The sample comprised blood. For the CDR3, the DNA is TGTGCCAGTAGTATAGCGGGTTTAGCGGGAGATGAGCAGTTCTTC. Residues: CASSIAGLAGDEQFF.